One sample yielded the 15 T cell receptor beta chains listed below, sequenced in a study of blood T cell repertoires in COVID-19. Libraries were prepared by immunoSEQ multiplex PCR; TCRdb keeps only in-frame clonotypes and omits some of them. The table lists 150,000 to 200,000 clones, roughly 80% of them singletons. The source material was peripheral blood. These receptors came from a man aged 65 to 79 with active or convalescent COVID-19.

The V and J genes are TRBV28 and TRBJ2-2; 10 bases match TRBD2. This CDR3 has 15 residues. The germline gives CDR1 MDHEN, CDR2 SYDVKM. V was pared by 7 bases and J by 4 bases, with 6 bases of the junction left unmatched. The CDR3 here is CASTRAGGGTGELFF. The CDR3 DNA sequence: TGTGCCAGCACCCGAGCGGGAGGGGGCACCGGGGAGCTGTTTTTT.

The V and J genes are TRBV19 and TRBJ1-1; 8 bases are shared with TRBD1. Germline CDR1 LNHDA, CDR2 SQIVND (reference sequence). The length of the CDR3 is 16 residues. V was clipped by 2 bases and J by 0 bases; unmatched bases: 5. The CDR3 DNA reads TGTGCCAGTAGTATAAGGAGCAGGGGGCTGAACACTGAAGCTTTCTTT. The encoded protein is CASSIRSRGLNTEAFF.

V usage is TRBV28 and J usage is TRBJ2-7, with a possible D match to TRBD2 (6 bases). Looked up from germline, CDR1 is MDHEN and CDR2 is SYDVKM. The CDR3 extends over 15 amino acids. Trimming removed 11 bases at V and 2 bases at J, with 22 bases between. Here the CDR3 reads CAAQRPVGTAYEQYF. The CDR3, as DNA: TGTGCCGCACAGCGCCCCGTGGGGACTGCCTACGAGCAGTACTTC.

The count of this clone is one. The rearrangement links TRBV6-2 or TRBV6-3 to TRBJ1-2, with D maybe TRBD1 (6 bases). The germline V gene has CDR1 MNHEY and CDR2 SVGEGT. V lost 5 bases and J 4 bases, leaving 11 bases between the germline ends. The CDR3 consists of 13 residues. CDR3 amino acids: CASSGQSRYGYTF. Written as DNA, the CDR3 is TGTGCCAGCAGTGGACAGAGTCGCTATGGCTACACCTTC.

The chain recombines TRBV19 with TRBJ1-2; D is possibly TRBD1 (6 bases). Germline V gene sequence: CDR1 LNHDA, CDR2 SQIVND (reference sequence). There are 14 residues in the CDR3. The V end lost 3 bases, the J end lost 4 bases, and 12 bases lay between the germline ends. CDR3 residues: CASSIRGGVYGYTF. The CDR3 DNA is TGTGCCAGTAGTATCCGAGGGGGGGTCTATGGCTACACCTTC.

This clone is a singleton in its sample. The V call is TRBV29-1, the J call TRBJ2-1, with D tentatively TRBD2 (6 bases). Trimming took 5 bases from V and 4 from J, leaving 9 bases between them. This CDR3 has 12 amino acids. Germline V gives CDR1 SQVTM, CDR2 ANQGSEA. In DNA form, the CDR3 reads TGCAGCGTTCCGGAGGGATACAATGAGCAGTTCTTC. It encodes CSVPEGYNEQFF.

CDR3 sequence reads: CASSDSRATYNEQFF. Written as DNA, the CDR3 is TGTGCCAGTAGCGACAGCCGTGCCACCTACAATGAGCAGTTCTTC. The chain carries TRBV19 and TRBJ2-1, with D perhaps matching TRBD1 (5 bases). The CDR3 covers 15 residues. The V gene lost 6 bases and the J gene lost 2 bases, with 14 bases spanning the gap. Germline V gene lookup returns CDR1 LNHDA and CDR2 SQIVND (reference sequence).

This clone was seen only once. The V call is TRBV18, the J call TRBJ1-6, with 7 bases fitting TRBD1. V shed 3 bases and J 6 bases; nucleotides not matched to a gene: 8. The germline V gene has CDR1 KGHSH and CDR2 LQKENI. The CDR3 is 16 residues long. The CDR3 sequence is CASSPMTGQANSPLHF. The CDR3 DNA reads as TGTGCCAGCTCACCGATGACAGGGCAGGCTAATTCACCCCTCCACTTT.

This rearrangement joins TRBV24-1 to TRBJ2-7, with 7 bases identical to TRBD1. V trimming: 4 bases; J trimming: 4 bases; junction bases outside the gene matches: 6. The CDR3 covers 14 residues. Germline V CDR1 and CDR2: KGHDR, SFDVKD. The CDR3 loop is CATSEVGQVYEQYF. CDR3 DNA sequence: TGTGCCACCAGTGAGGTTGGACAGGTGTACGAGCAGTACTTC.

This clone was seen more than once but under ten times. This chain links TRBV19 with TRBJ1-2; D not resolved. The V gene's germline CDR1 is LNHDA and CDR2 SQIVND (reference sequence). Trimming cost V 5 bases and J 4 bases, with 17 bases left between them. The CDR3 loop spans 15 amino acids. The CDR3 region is CASSEASQIVYGYTF. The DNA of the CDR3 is TGTGCCAGTAGTGAGGCCAGCCAGATTGTCTATGGCTACACCTTC.

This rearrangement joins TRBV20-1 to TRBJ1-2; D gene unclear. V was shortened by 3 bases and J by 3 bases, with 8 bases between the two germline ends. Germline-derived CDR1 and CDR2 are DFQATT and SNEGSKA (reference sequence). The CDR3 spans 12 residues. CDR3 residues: CSASVSYYGYTF. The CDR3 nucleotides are TGCAGTGCTAGTGTGAGCTACTATGGCTACACCTTC.

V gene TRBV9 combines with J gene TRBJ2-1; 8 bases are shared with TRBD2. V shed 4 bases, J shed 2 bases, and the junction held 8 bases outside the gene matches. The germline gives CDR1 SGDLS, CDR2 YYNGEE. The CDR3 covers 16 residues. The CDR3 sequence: CASSPTLAGTYNEQFF. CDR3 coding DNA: TGTGCCAGCAGCCCGACGTTAGCGGGGACCTACAATGAGCAGTTCTTC.

CDR3 region: CASSWGGRGDGYTF. The CDR3 DNA follows: TGTGCCAGCAGTTGGGGGGGCAGGGGCGATGGCTACACCTTC. The chain combines TRBV25-1 with TRBJ1-2; D is possibly TRBD1 (6 bases). This CDR3 comprises 14 residues. V was trimmed by 5 bases and J by 6 bases, leaving 16 bases between them. Germline values: CDR1 MGHDK, CDR2 SYGVNS.

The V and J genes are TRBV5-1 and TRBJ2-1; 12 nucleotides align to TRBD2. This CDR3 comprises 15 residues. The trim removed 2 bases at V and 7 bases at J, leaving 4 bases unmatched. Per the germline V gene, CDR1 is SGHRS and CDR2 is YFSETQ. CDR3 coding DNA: TGCGCCAGCAGCTTAACACTAGCGGGAGGAAATGAGCAGTTCTTC. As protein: CASSLTLAGGNEQFF.

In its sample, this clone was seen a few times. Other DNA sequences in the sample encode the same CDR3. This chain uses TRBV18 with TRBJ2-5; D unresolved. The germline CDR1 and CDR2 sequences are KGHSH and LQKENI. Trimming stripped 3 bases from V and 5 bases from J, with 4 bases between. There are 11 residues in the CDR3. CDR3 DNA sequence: TGTGCCAGCTCACCGCGGGAGACCCAGTACTTC. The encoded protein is CASSPRETQYF.